This is a list of T cell receptor beta chains from one sample in a study of blood T cell repertoires in COVID-19. The repertoire was sequenced with immunoSEQ multiplex PCR; TCRdb's copy has only in-frame clones and lacks some. The data show about 200,000 clones, around nine tenths seen once. The sample was peripheral blood. The receptors derive from a man aged 55-75 years with acute or convalescent COVID-19. The conserved cysteine and the conserved F or W are not part of the CDR3 here.

length: 12
V: TRBV2
J: TRBJ2-1
CDR3: ASSRDRVGNEQF

length: 12
V: TRBV6-5
J: TRBJ2-2
CDR3: ATSGQRYTGELF

length: 12
V: TRBV19
J: TRBJ1-5
CDR3: ASRDRGGNQPQH

length: 13
V: TRBV14
J: TRBJ1-2
CDR3: ASSQGQGASYGYT

length: 13
V: TRBV5-1
J: TRBJ1-3
CDR3: ASSLPGQAGNTIY

length: 13
V: TRBV9
J: TRBJ2-2
CDR3: ASSPQTGVVGELF

length: 12
V: TRBV6-5
J: TRBJ2-7
CDR3: ASRPPGGKNEQY

length: 10
V: TRBV5-1
J: TRBJ2-7
CDR3: ASSLAGGEQY

length: 12
V: TRBV27
J: TRBJ2-1
CDR3: ASSFSGSDNEQF

length: 16
V: TRBV7-2
J: TRBJ2-5
CDR3: ASSFTGTVGLYQETQY